The 7 T cell receptor beta chains below all came from one sample that was sequenced in a study of cytomegalovirus exposure and HLA in healthy donors. Researchers ran the PCR with 60 Vbeta and 13 Jbeta primers. Only in-frame clones appear in the TCRdb table, and some are missing; sequencing was by immunoSEQ multiplex PCR. The sample holds approximately 140,000 clones, approximately 72% seen once. Material: PBMCs. The source is a human donor in good health.

This chain connects TRBV27 to TRBJ1-5; the D is unclear. Trimming cost V 8 bases and J 6 bases, with 20 bases left between them. The CDR3 extends over 15 amino acids. The germline V gene has CDR1 MNHEY and CDR2 SMNVEV (reference sequence). The CDR3 nucleotides are TGTGCCAGCCTTGAATCTGGGAGGGCGGGTCAGCCCCAGCATTTT. Residues: CASLESGRAGQPQHF.

The chain joins TRBV19 to TRBJ1-4; the D gene is possibly TRBD1 (6 bases). The germline CDR1 and CDR2 sequences are LNHDA and SQIVND (reference sequence). The ends were cut back, 5 bases at V and 8 bases at J, with 15 bases in the middle. The CDR3 has 14 residues. The CDR3 sequence is CASSYMTGEEKLFF. As DNA, the CDR3 is TGTGCCAGTAGTTACATGACAGGAGAGGAAAAACTGTTTTTT.

This clone was recorded a few times. The rearrangement uses TRBV11-1 and TRBJ2-1; tentative D call: TRBD2 (6 bases). This CDR3 region has 14 residues. The V gene lost 7 bases and the J gene lost 2 bases, with 12 bases spanning the gap. Germline lookup yields CDR1 SGHAT and CDR2 FQDESV (reference sequence). CDR3 sequence reads: CASNPSATYNEQFF. CDR3 nucleotides: TGTGCCAGCAATCCTAGCGCAACCTACAATGAGCAGTTCTTC.

The J gene is TRBJ1-4, the V gene TRBV6-1; perhaps TRBD1 as D (5 bases). This CDR3 region has 14 residues. Germline CDR1 is MNHNS and CDR2 is SASEGT. V dropped 2 bases and J dropped 12 bases, with 16 bases sitting between them. CDR3 sequence (DNA): TGTGCCAGCAGTGAATATAGGTCGCAGGGCCAACTGTTTTTT. Its protein is CASSEYRSQGQLFF.

This chain links TRBV7-2 with TRBJ2-7; maybe TRBD1 (5 bases). CDR1 is SGHTA, CDR2 FQGNSA, per germline. This CDR3 contains 14 residues. Trimming cost V 1 base and J 3 bases, with 10 bases left between them. DNA of the CDR3: TGTGCCAGCAGCTTAGTGGCCAGGGACTACGAGCAGTACTTC. This codes for CASSLVARDYEQYF.

The genes are TRBV9 and TRBJ2-7; D may be TRBD1 (7 bases). The germline V gene encodes CDR1 SGDLS and CDR2 YYNGEE. Trimming cost V 3 bases and J 6 bases, with 22 bases left between them. The CDR3 sequence is 16 residues long. This chain's CDR3 is CASSAPSSGGRTEQYF. The CDR3 bases are TGTGCCAGCAGCGCGCCAAGCTCAGGGGGGCGGACCGAGCAGTACTTC.

The sample holds one count of this clone. The J gene is TRBJ2-3, the V gene TRBV7-8, with TRBD2 matching 13 bases. Germline loops: CDR1 SGHVS, CDR2 FQNEAQ. This CDR3 is built from 18 residues. With 5 bases clipped from V and 0 bases from J, the junction kept 8 bases outside the gene matches. CDR3 region: CASSRPGLAGFSTDTQYF. The CDR3 coding sequence is TGTGCCAGCAGCCGGCCGGGACTAGCGGGGTTTAGCACAGATACGCAGTATTTT.